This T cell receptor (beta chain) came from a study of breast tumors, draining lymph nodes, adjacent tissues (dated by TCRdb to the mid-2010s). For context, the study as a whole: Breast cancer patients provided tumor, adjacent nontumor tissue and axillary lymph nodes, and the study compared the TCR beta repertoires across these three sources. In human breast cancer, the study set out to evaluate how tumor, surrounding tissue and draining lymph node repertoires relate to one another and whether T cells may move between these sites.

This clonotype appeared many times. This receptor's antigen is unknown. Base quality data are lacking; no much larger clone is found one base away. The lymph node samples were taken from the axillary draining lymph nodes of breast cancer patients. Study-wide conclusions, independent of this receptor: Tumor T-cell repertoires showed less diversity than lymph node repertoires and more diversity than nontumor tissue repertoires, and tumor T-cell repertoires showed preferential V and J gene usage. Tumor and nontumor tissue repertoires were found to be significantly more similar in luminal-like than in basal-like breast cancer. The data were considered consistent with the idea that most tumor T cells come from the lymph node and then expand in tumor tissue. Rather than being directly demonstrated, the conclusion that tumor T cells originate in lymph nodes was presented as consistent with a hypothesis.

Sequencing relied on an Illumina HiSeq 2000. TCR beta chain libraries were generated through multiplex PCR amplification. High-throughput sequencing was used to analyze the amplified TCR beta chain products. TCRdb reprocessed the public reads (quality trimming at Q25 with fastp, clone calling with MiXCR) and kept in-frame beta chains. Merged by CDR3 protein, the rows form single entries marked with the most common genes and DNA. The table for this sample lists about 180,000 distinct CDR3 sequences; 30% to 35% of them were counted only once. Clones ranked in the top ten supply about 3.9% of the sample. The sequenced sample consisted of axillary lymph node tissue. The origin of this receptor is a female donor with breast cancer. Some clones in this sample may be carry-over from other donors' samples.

The nucleotides are TGTGCCAGCAGCGACCGTGGGGGGGCAGTCTGGGCAGATACGCAGTATTTT. Translated, this gives CASSDRGGAVWADTQYF. The chain is encoded by TRBV5-6 joined to TRBJ2-3; TRBD2 might be the D gene, on 7 matching bases. The CDR3 starts with the cysteine, ends with the phenylalanine, and has 17 residues. Just the 51-base CDR3 DNA is kept, in frame starting at base 1. As encoded in the germline V gene, CDR1 is SGHDT while CDR2 is YYEEEE. Deletion took 4 bases off V and 4 bases off J, with a span of 22 bases between the germline ends. Reference TRBV5-6 and TRBJ2-3 proteins supply the regions before and after the CDR3; the full variable domain is: DAGVTQSPTHLIKTRGQQVTLRCSPKSGHDTVSWYQQALGQGPQFIFQYYEEEERQRGNFPDRFSGHQFPNYSSELNVNALLLGDSALYLCASSDRGGAVWADTQYFGPGTRLTVL.